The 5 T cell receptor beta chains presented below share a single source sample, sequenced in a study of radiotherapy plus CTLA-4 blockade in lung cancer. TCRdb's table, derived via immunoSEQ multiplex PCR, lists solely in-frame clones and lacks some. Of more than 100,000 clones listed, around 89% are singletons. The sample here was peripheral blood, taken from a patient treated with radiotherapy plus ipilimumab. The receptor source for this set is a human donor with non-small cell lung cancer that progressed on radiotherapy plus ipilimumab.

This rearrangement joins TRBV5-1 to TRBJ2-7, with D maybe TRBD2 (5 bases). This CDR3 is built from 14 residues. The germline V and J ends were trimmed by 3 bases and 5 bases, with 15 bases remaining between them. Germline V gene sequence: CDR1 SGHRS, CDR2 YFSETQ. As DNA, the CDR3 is TGCGCCAGCAGCTGGAGGACGGACTGGGACGAGCAGTACTTC. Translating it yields CASSWRTDWDEQYF.

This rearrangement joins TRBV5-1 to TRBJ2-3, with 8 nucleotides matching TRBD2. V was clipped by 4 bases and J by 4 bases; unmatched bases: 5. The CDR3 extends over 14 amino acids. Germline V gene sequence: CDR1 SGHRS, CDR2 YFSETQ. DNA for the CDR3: TGCGCCAGCAGCCCACGGGAGGGCGCAGATACGCAGTATTTT. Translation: CASSPREGADTQYF. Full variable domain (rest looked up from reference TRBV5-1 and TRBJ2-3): KAGVTQTPRYLIKTRGQQVTLSCSPISGHRSVSWYQQTPGQGLQFLFEYFSETQRNKGNFPGRFSGRQFSNSRSEMNVSTLELGDSALYLCASSPREGADTQYFGPGTRLTVL.

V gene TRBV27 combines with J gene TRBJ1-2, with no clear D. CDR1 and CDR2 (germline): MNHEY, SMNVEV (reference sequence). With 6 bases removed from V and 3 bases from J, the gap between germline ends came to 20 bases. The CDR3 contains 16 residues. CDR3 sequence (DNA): TGTGCCAGCAGGGAACGGACCGACTCCCCAGACTATGGCTACACCTTC. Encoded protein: CASRERTDSPDYGYTF.

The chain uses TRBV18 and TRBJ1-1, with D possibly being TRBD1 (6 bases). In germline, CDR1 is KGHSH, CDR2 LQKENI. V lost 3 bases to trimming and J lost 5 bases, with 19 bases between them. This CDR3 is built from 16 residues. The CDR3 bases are TGTGCCAGCTCACCTTCCCTGACAGGAGGTGGTACTGAAGCTTTCTTT. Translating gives CASSPSLTGGGTEAFF.

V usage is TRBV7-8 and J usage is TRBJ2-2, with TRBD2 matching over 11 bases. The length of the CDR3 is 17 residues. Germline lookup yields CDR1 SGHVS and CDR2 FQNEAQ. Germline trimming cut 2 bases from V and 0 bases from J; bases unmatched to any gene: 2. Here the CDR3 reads CASSLLTSGTNTGELFF. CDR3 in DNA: TGTGCCAGCAGCTTATTGACTAGCGGGACGAACACCGGGGAGCTGTTTTTT.